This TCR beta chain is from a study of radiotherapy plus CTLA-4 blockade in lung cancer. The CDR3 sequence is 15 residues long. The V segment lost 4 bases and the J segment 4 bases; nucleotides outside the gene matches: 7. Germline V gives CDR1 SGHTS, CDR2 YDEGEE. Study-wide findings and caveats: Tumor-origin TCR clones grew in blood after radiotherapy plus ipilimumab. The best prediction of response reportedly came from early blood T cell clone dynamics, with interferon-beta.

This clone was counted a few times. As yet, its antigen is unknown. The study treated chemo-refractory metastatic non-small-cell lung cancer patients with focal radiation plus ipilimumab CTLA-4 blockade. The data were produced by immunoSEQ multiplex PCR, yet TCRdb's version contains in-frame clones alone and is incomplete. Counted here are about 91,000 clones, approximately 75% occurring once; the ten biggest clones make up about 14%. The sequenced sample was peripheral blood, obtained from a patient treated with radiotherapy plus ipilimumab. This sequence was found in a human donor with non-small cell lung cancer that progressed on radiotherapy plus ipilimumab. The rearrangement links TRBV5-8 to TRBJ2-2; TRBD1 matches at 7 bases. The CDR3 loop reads CASSARDRLTGELFF. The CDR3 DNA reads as TGTGCCAGCAGCGCCCGGGACAGACTCACCGGGGAGCTGTTTTTT.